The 5 T cell receptor beta chains listed next were all sequenced from one sample in a study of beta chain features in type 1 diabetes. Study conclusions and caveats: Type 1 diabetes patients had moderately but significantly shorter TCRB CDR3s in all four CD4+ subsets.

These receptors lack a known antigen. Since all of the isolated RNA was reverse transcribed, expressed TCRB transcripts were what got sequenced. Only in-frame clones appear in the TCRdb table, and some are missing; sequencing was by immunoSEQ multiplex PCR. Of 150,000 to 180,000 clones in the sample, approximately 10% are singletons; the top ten hold around 0.5%. The sequencing sample was made of central memory CD4+ T cells from blood. Source of these receptors: a man younger than 40 with type 1 diabetes.

V is TRBV7-9 and J is TRBJ1-3; D remains ambiguous. The CDR3 length is 13 residues. The ends were cut back, 5 bases at V and 5 bases at J, with 10 bases in the middle. Germline CDR1 and CDR2: SEHNR and FQNEAQ (reference sequence). The CDR3 DNA follows: TGTGCCAGCAGCGCCGGGAATAGAAACACCATATATTTT. Translating it yields CASSAGNRNTIYF.

The rearrangement joins TRBV7-9 to TRBJ2-2; the D is unclear. Germline assignment: CDR1 SEHNR and CDR2 FQNEAQ (reference sequence). V lost 0 bases to trimming and J lost 4 bases, with 6 bases between them. The length of the CDR3 is 14 residues. The CDR3 reads CASSLATFTGELFF. The DNA of the CDR3 is TGTGCCAGCAGCTTAGCGACTTTCACCGGGGAGCTGTTTTTT.

Turning to this clone: Distinct nucleotide sequences in the sample also encode this CDR3. The rearrangement joins TRBV7-3 to TRBJ1-1, with no clear D. Germline values: CDR1 SGHTA, CDR2 FQGTGA. The CDR3 contains 14 residues. V lost 0 bases to trimming and J lost 1 base, with 6 bases between them. The CDR3 sequence is CASSLTGGNTEAFF. The CDR3 coding sequence is TGTGCCAGCAGCTTAACCGGTGGGAACACTGAAGCTTTCTTT.

V and J are TRBV25-1 and TRBJ2-7; 13 positions agree with TRBD2. The V segment lost 2 bases and the J segment 2 bases; nucleotides outside the gene matches: 9. Germline V gene lookup returns CDR1 MGHDK and CDR2 SYGVNS. CDR3 length: 18 amino acids. The CDR3 region is CASSETSGLAGAPYEQYF. The CDR3 DNA is TGTGCCAGCAGTGAAACCTCAGGACTAGCGGGAGCCCCCTACGAGCAGTACTTC.

There are many counts of this clone. V and J are TRBV4-2 and TRBJ2-7; D possibly corresponds to TRBD2 (5 bases). The CDR3 is 15 residues long. The germline CDR1 and CDR2 sequences are LGHNA and YNFKEQ. V dropped 0 bases and J dropped 3 bases, with 12 bases sitting between them. Here the CDR3 DNA reads TGTGCCAGCAGCCAAGATCCAGCGGAAGGCTACGAGCAGTACTTC. Translation gives CASSQDPAEGYEQYF.